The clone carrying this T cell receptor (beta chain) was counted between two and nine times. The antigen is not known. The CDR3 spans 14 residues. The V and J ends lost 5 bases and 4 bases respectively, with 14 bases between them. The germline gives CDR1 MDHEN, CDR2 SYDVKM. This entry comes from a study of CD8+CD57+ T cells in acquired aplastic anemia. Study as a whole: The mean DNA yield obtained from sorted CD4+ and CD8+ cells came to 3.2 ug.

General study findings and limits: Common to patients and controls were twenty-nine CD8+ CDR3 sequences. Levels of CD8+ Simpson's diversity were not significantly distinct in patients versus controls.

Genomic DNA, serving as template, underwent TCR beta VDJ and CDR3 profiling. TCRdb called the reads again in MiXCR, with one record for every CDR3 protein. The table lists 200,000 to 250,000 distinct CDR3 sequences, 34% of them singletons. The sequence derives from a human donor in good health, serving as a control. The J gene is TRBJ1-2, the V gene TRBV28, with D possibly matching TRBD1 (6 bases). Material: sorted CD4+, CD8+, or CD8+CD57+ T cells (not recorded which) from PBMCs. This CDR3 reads CASSKYTGTYGYTF. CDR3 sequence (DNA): TGTGCCAGCAGTAAATATACAGGGACCTATGGCTACACCTTC.